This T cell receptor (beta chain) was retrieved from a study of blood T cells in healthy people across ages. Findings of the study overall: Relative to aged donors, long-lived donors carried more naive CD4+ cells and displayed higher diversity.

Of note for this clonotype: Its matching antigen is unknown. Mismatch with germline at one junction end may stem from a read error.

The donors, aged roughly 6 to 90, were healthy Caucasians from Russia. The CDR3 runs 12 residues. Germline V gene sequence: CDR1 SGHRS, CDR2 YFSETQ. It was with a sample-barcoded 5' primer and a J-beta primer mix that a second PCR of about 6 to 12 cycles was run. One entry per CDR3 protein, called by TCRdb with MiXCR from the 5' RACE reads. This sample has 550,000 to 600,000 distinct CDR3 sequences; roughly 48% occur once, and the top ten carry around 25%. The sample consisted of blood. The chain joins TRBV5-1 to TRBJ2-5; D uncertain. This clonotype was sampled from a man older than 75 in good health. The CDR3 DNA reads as TGCGCCTCCCAACGCGCACAAGGGACCCAGTACTTC. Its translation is CASQRAQGTQYF.